The clone carrying this T cell receptor beta chain was detected only a few times. The antigen is undetermined. Each CDR3 protein is one row after TCRdb ran MiXCR on the reads. The profile shows about 480,000 distinct CDR3 sequences, 30% to 40% of them singletons. This CDR3 comprises 16 residues. The germline CDR1 and CDR2 sequences are SGHNT and YYREEE (reference sequence). V shed 4 bases, J shed 4 bases, and the junction held 10 bases outside the gene matches. These data are taken from a study of T cell repertoires in cytomegalovirus infection. Sequenced here: cultured PBMCs, sampled from culture after CMV antigen stimulation. The receptor was isolated from a human donor in good health (CMV status not recorded). Some clones in this sample may be carry-over from other donors' samples. The V call is TRBV5-4, the J call TRBJ2-2; 7 nucleotides match TRBD1. CDR3: CASSPRQGLGTGELFF. For the CDR3, the DNA is TGTGCCAGCAGCCCCCGACAGGGTTTGGGCACCGGGGAGCTGTTTTTT.